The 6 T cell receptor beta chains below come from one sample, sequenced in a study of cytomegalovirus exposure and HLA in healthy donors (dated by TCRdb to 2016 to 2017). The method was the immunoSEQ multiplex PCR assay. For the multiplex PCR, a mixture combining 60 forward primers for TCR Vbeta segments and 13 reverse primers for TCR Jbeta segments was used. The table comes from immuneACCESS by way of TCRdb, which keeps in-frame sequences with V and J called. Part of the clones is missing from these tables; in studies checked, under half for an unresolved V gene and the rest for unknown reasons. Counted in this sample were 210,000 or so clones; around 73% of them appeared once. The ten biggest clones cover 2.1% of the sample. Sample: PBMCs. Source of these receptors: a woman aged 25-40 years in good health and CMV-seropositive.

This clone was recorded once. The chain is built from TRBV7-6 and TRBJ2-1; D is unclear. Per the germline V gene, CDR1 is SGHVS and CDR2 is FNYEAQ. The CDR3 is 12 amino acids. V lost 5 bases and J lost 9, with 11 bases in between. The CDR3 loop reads CASSMITGEQFF. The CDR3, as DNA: TGTGCCAGCAGCATGATAACGGGTGAGCAGTTCTTC.

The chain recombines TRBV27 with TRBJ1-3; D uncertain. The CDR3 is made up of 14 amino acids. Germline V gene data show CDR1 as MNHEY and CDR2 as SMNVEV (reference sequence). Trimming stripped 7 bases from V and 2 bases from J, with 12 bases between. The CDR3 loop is CASNSPDPGNTIYF. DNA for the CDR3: TGTGCCAGCAACTCGCCTGATCCTGGAAACACCATATATTTT.

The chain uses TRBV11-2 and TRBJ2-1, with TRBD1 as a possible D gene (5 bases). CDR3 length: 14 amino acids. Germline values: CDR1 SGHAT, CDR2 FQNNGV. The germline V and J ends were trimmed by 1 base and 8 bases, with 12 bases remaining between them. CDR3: CASSLAGRADEQFF. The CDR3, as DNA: TGTGCCAGCAGCTTAGCGGGCAGGGCTGATGAGCAGTTCTTC. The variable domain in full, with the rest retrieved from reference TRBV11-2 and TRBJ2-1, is EAGVAQSPRYKIIEKRQSVAFWCNPISGHATLYWYQQILGQGPKLLIQFQNNGVVDDSQLPKDRFSAERLKGVDSTLKIQPAKLEDSAVYLCASSLAGRADEQFFGPGTRLTVL.

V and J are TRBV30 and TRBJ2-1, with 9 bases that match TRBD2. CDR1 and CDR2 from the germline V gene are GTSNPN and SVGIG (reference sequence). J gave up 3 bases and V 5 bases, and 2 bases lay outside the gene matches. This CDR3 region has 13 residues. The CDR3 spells CAWATSGYNEQFF. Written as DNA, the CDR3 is TGTGCCTGGGCGACTAGCGGCTACAATGAGCAGTTCTTC.

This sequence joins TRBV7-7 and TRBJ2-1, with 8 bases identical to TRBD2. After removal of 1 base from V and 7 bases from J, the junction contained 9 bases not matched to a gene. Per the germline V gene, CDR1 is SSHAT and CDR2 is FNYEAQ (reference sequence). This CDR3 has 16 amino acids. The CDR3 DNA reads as TGTGCCAGCAGCTTAGATGTTAGCGGGGCCCGGAATGAGCAGTTCTTC. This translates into CASSLDVSGARNEQFF.

CDR3: CASSLDRGNTEAFF. CDR3 bases: TGTGCCAGTAGCCTTGACAGGGGGAACACTGAAGCTTTCTTT. This sequence joins TRBV19 and TRBJ1-1; 8 nucleotides line up with TRBD1. Looked up from germline, CDR1 is LNHDA and CDR2 is SQIVND (reference sequence). J gave up 1 base and V 6 bases, and 4 bases lay outside the gene matches. The CDR3 has 14 amino acids.